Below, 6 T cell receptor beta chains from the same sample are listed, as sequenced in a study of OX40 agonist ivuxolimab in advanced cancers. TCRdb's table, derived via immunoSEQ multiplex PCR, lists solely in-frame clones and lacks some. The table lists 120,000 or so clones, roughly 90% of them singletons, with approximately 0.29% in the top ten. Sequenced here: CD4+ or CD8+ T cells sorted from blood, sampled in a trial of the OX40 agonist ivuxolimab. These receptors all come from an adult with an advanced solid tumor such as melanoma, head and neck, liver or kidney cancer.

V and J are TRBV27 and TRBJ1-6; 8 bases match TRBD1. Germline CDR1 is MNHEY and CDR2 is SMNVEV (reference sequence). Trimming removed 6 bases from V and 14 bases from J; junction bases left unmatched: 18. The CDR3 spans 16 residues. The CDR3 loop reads CASSQHPPAQTGALHF. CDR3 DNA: TGTGCCAGCAGCCAACACCCCCCCGCCCAGACAGGGGCCCTCCACTTT.

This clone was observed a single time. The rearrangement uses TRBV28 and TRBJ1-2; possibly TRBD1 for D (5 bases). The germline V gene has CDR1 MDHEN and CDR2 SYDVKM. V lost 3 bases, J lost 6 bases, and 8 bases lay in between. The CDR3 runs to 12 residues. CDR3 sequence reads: CASSFKGDGYTF. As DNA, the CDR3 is TGTGCCAGCAGTTTTAAAGGGGATGGCTACACCTTC.

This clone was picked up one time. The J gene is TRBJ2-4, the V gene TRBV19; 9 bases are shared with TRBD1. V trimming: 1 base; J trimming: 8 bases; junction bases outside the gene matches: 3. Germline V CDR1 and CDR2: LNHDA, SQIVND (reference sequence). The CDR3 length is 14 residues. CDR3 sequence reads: CASSIAQGAYIQYF. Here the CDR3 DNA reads TGTGCCAGTAGTATAGCACAGGGGGCCTACATTCAGTACTTC.

The CDR3 region is CASSGTVAGGYNEQFF. In DNA, the CDR3 is TGTGCCAGCTCAGGGACAGTAGCGGGAGGTTACAATGAGCAGTTCTTC. The genes are TRBV18 and TRBJ2-1; 10 bases fit TRBD2. Germline values: CDR1 KGHSH, CDR2 LQKENI. The junction had 8 bases not matched to a gene; V was cut back by 5 bases and J by 4 bases. CDR3 length: 16 residues.

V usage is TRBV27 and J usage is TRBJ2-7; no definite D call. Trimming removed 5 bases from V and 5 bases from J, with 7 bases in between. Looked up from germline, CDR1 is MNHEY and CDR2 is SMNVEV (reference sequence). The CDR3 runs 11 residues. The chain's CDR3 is CASSPPHEQYF. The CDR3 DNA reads TGTGCCAGCAGTCCCCCCCACGAGCAGTACTTC.

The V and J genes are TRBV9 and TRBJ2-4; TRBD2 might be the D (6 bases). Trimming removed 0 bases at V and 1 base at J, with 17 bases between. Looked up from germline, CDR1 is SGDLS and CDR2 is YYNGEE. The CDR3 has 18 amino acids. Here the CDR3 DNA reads TGTGCCAGCAGCGTAGAGGCAGGGAGGATGGAGGCCAAAAACATTCAGTACTTC. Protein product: CASSVEAGRMEAKNIQYF.